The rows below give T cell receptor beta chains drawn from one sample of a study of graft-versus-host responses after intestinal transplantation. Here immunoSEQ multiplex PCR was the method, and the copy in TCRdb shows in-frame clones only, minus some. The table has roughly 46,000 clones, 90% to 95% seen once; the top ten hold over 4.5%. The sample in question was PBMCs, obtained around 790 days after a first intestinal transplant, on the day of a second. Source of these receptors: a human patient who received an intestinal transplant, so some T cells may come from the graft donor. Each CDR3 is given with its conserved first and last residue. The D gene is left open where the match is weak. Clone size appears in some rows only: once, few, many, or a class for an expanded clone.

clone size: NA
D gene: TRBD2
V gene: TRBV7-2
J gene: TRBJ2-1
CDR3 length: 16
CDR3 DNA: TGTGCCAGCAGCCCGCGGACTAGCGGGTTGGACAATGAGCAGTTCTTC
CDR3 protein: CASSPRTSGLDNEQFF

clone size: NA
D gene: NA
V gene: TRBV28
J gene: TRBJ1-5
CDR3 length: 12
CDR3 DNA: TGTGCCAGCAGTTCCGAAAGGAAGCCCCAGCATTTT
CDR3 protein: CASSSERKPQHF

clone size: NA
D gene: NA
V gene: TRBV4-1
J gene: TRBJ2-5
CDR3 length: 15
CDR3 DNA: TGCGCCAGCAGCCAAGATAGGGGCGTTTGGGAGACCCAGTACTTC
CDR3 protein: CASSQDRGVWETQYF

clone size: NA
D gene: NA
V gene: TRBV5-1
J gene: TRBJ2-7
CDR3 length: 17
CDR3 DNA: TGCGCCAGCAGCTTGGGCCCGGGGTCACCACCTCCTTCCGAGCAGTACTTC
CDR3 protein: CASSLGPGSPPPSEQYF

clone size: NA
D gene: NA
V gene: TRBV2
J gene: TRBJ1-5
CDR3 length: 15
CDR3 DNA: TGTGCCAGCAGTAATGAAGGCGGACCAAATCAGCCCCAGCATTTT
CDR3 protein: CASSNEGGPNQPQHF

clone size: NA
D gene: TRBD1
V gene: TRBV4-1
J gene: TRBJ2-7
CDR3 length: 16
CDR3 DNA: TGCGCCAGCAGCCAATCCGGGACAGGGTCGGTTGACGAGCAGTACTTC
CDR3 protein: CASSQSGTGSVDEQYF

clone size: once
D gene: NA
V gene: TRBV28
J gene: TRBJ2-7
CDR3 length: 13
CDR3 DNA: TGTGCCAGCAGTTTGCCCGGAGGGACCGAGCAGTACTTC
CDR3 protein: CASSLPGGTEQYF

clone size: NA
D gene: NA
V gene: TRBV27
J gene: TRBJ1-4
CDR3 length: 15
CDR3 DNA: TGTGCCAGCAGTCTTAGGGTTGCAACTAATGAAAAACTGTTTTTT
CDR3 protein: CASSLRVATNEKLFF

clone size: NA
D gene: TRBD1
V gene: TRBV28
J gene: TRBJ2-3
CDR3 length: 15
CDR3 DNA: TGTGCCAGCAGTTTATTGGACAGGCAGGAGGATACGCAGTATTTT
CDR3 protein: CASSLLDRQEDTQYF

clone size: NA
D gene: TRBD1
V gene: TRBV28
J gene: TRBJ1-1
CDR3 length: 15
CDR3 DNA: TGTGCCAGCAGCCCCTCGGACAGGTGGGGGACTGAAGCTTTCTTT
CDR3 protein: CASSPSDRWGTEAFF

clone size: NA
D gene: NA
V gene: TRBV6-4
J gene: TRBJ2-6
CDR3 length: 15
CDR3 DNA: TGTGCCAGCAGTGACTCCAGGGGTGGGGCCAACGTCCTGACTTTC
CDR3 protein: CASSDSRGGANVLTF

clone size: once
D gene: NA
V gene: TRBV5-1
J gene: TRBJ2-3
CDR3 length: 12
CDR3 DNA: TGCGCCAGCAGCTTGGTACCGTATACGCAGTATTTT
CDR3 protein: CASSLVPYTQYF

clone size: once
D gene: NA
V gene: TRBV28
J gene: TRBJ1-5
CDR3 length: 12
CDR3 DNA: TGTGCCAGCAGATGGGGGAATCAGCCCCAGCATTTT
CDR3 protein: CASRWGNQPQHF

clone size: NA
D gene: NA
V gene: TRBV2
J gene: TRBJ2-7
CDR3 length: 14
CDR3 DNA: TGTGCCAGCAGATTGACCGAGAGCTCCTACGAGCAGTACTTC
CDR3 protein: CASRLTESSYEQYF

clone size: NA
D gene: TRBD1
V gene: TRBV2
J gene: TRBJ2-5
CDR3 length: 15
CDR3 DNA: TGTGCCAGCGGCCCCCGGACAGGGGAGACGGAGACCCAGTACTTC
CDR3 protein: CASGPRTGETETQYF

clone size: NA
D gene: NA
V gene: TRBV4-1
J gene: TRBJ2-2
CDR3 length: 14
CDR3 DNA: TGCGCCAGCAGCCCGGACATGGACACCGGGGAGCTGTTTTTT
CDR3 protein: CASSPDMDTGELFF

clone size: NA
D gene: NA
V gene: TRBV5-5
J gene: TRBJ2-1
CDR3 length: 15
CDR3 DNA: TGTGCCAGCAGCTTGGTCGGTCATGCTAACAATGAGCAGTTCTTC
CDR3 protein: CASSLVGHANNEQFF

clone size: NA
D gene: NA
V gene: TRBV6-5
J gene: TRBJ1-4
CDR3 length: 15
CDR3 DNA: TGTGCCAGCACCCAACCGGGCCAACCTCATGAAAAACTGTTTTTT
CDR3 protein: CASTQPGQPHEKLFF

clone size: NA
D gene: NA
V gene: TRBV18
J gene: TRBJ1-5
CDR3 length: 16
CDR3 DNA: TGTGCCAGCTCACTCTCCGCCGGGGCGGGCAATCAGCCCCAGCATTTT
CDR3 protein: CASSLSAGAGNQPQHF

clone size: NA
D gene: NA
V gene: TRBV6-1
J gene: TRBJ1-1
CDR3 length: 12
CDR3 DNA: TGTGCCATTGGCCGGGGGAACACTGAAGCTTTCTTT
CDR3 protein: CAIGRGNTEAFF

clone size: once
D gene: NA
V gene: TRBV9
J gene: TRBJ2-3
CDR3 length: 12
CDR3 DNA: TGTGCCAGCAGCGTGAAGACAGATACGCAGTATTTT
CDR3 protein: CASSVKTDTQYF

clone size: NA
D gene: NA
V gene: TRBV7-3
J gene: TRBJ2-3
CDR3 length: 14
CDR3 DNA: TGTGCCAGCAGCTTAAATAGCGCTGGCTATACGCAGTATTTT
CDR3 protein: CASSLNSAGYTQYF

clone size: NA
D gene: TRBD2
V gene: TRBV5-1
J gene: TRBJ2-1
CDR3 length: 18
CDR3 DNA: TGCGCCAGCAGCTTCCCTAGCGGAGGCCGCCGCTCCTACAATGAGCAGTTCTTC
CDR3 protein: CASSFPSGGRRSYNEQFF

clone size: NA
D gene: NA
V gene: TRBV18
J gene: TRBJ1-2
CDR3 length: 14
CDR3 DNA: TGTGCCGGCTCACCGACTACAGCTAACTATGGCTACACCTTC
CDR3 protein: CAGSPTTANYGYTF

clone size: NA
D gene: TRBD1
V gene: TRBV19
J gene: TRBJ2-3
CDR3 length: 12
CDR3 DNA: TGTGCCAGTAAGACGGGACAGGGTGGGCAGTATTTT
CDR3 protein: CASKTGQGGQYF

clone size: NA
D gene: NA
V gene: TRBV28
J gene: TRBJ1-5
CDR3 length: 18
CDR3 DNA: TGTGCCAGCAGAGATCACAGGGAACCATCTTCAAAGAATCAGCCCCAGCATTTT
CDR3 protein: CASRDHREPSSKNQPQHF

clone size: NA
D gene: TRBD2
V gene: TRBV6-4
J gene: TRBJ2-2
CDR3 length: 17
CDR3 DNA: TGTGCCAGCAGTGACTGGGGTCGGACTAGCGGTCCCGGGGAGCTGTTTTTT
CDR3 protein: CASSDWGRTSGPGELFF

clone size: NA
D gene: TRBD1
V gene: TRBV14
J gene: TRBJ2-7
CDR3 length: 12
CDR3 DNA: TGTGCCAGCAGCCGGACAGGCTACGAGCAGTACTTC
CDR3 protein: CASSRTGYEQYF

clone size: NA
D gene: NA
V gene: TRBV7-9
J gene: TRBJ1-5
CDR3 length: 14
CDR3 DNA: TGTGCCAGCAGCCGGACGGAGAGCAATCAGCCCCAGCATTTT
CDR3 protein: CASSRTESNQPQHF

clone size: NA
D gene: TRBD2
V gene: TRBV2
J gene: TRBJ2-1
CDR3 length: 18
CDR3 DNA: TGTGCCAGCAGTGAAATTAGGCTAGCGGGAGTGGGGGGCAATGAGCAGTTCTTC
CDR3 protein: CASSEIRLAGVGGNEQFF

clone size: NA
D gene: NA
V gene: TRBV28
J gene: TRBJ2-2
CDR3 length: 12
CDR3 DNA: TGTGCCGGACTTCGGGGAGTCGGGGAGCTGTTTTTT
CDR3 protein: CAGLRGVGELFF

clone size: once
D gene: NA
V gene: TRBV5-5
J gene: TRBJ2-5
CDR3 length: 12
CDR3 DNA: TGTGCCAGCAGCTTGATGAGGGAGACCCAGTACTTC
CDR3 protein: CASSLMRETQYF

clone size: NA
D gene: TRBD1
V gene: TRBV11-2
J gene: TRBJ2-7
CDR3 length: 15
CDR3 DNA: TGTGCCAGCAGTCCTACAGGGGGCAAGTCCTACGAGCAGTACTTC
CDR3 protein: CASSPTGGKSYEQYF

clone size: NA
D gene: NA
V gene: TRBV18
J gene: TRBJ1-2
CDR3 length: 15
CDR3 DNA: TGTGCCAGCTCACCACTTCAGGGAGTGACGAGCGGCTACACCTTC
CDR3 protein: CASSPLQGVTSGYTF

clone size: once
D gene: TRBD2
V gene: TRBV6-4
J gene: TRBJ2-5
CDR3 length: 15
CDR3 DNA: TGTGCCAGCAGTGACAAACGGGAGGAGCAAGAGACCCAGTACTTC
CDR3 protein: CASSDKREEQETQYF

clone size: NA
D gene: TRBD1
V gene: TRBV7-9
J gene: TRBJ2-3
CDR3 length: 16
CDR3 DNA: TGTGCCAGCAAAAAATCATCGGGACAGAGCACAGATACGCAGTATTTT
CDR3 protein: CASKKSSGQSTDTQYF

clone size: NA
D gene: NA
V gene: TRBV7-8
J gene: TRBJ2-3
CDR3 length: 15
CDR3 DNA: TGTGCCAGCAGCTTAGGGGTTACTAGCACAGATACGCAGTATTTT
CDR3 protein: CASSLGVTSTDTQYF

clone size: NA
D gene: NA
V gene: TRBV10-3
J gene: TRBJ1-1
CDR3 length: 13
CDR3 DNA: TGTGCCATCAGCGGGGCTCCGAACACTGAAGCTTTCTTT
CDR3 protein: CAISGAPNTEAFF

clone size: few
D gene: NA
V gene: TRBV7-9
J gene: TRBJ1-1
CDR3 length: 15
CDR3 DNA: TGTGCCAGCAGCTTAAGGGGTGGTTTGGGCACTGAAGCTTTCTTT
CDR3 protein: CASSLRGGLGTEAFF

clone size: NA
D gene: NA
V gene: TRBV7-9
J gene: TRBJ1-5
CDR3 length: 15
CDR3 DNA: TGTGCCAGCAGCCCCGGGGGTAATAGCAATCAGCCCCAGCATTTT
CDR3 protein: CASSPGGNSNQPQHF

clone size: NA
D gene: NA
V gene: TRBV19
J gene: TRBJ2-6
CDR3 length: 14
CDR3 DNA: TGTGCCAGTAGTAGCTTTTCTGGGGCCAACGTCCTGACTTTC
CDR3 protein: CASSSFSGANVLTF

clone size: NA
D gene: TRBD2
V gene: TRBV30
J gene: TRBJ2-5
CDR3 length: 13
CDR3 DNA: TGTGCCTGGGACGTGGGGGGGAGAGGGACCCAGTACTTC
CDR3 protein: CAWDVGGRGTQYF

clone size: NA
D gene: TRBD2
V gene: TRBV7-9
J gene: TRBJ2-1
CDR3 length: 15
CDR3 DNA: TGTGCCAGCAGCGGGGGGACTAGCGTATACAATGAGCAGTTCTTC
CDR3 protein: CASSGGTSVYNEQFF

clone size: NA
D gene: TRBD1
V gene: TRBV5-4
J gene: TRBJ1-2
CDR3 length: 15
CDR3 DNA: TGTGCCAGCAGCTTGGGGACAGGGGGTCTCTATGGCTACACCTTC
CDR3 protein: CASSLGTGGLYGYTF

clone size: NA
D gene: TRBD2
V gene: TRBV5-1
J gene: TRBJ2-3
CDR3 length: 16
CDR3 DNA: TGCGCCAGCAGCGTAAGAGGGAGGGGCCCAACAGATACGCAGTATTTT
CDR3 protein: CASSVRGRGPTDTQYF

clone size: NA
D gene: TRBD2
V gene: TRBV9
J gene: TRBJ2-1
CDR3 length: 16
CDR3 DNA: TGTGCCAGCAGCGCAGGTAGGGGACTAGCGGTAGATGAGCAGTTCTTC
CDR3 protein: CASSAGRGLAVDEQFF